This T cell receptor beta chain was recorded in a study of blood T cell repertoires in COVID-19. The V gene lost 8 bases and the J gene lost 7 bases, with 12 bases spanning the gap. The CDR3 consists of 12 residues. Assay: immunoSEQ multiplex PCR; the TCRdb copy retains only in-frame clones and omits some. The repertoire includes 89,000 or so clones, about 95% of them detected once, and roughly 4.7% sits in the top ten. The sequence derives from a human donor with active COVID-19. The donor label of this sample is uncertain. The chain employs TRBV12-3 or TRBV12-4 and TRBJ1-5, with unresolved D. The source material was peripheral blood. The chain's CDR3 is CASQKSNQPQHF. The CDR3, as DNA: TGTGCCAGCCAGAAAAGTAACCAGCCCCAGCATTTT.